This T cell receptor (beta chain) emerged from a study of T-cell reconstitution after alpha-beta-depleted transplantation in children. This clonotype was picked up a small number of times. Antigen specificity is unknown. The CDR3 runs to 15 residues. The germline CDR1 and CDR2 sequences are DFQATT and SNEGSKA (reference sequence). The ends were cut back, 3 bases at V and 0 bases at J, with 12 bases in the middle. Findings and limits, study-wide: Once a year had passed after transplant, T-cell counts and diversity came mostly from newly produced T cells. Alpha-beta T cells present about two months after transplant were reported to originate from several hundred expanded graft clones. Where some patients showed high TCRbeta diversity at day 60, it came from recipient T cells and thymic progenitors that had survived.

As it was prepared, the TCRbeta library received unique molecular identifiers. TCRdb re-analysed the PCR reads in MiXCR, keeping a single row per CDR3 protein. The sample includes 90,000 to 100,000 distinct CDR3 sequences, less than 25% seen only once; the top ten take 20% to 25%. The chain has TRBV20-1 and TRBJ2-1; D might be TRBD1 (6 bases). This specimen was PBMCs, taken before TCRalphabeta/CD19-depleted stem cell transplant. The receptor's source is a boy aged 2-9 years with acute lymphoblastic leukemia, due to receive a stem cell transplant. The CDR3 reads CSARGTGSSYNEQFF. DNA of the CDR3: TGCAGTGCTAGGGGCACAGGGAGCTCCTACAATGAGCAGTTCTTC.